This T cell receptor (beta chain) derives from a study of T cells after yellow fever vaccination. This CDR3 comprises 15 residues. Per germline, CDR1 LGHNA and CDR2 YSLEER. General study points: Only a minor proportion of clonotypes was detected across both CD4 and CD8 compartments.

Concerning this clonotype: The antigen is not known. Relative to the germline gene, one junction end is altered; a read error may explain this.

TCRdb independently ran MiXCR on the 5' RACE reads; one entry per CDR3 protein. The repertoire holds nearly 550,000 distinct CDR3 sequences, with roughly a fifth as singletons. V gene TRBV4-3 combines with J gene TRBJ2-3; TRBD2 aligns across 8 bases. The sequenced sample was PBMCs, obtained 15 days after the yellow fever booster vaccination. This TCR came from a man aged 30-40 years who received the YFV17D yellow fever vaccine. Here the CDR3 DNA reads TGCGCCAGCAGCCAAGATCGGGGGGGTGCAGATACGCGGTATTTT. Protein product: CASSQDRGGADTRYF.